One sample yielded the 15 T cell receptor beta chains listed below, sequenced in a study of cytomegalovirus exposure and HLA in healthy donors. The primer mix had 60 Vbeta and 13 Jbeta primers. Here immunoSEQ multiplex PCR was the method, and the copy in TCRdb shows in-frame clones only, minus some. The data show 120,000 to 150,000 clones, about 78% seen once. Specimen: PBMCs. The receptors come from a male donor in good health and CMV-seronegative.

V usage is TRBV5-1 and J usage is TRBJ2-2, with 8 bases lining up with TRBD1. Per the germline V gene, CDR1 is SGHRS and CDR2 is YFSETQ. This CDR3 region has 15 residues. After removal of 2 bases from V and 2 bases from J, the junction contained 2 bases not matched to a gene. CDR3 loop: CASSFGTGNTGELFF. DNA of the CDR3: TGCGCCAGCAGCTTCGGGACAGGTAACACCGGGGAGCTGTTTTTT.

V usage is TRBV30 and J usage is TRBJ1-2; a weak D match, TRBD1 (6 bases). The CDR3 runs 14 residues. V lost 1 base to trimming and J lost 4 bases, with 13 bases between them. Germline V gene sequence: CDR1 GTSNPN, CDR2 SVGIG (reference sequence). This CDR3 is CAWSAPGRGYGYTF. CDR3 nucleotides: TGTGCCTGGAGTGCCCCGGGCAGGGGCTATGGCTACACCTTC.

The gene calls are TRBV4-1 and TRBJ2-7; TRBD2 might be the D (5 bases). Germline V gives CDR1 MGHRA, CDR2 YSYEKL. The CDR3 is 11 amino acids. V lost 4 bases and J lost 7, with 8 bases in between. The CDR3 is CASSLGLEQYF. DNA of the CDR3: TGCGCCAGCAGCCTTGGACTTGAGCAGTACTTC.

Comments on this clone: The sample contains more than one DNA sequence encoding this CDR3. The V gene is TRBV6-5, the J gene TRBJ2-5; 10 bases agree with TRBD1. Germline CDR1 is MNHEY and CDR2 is SVGAGI. V lost 5 bases and J lost 4; bases outside the gene matches: 1. The CDR3 covers 13 residues. The DNA for the CDR3 is TGTGCCAGCAGTCGGGACAGGGGAGAGACCCAGTACTTC. This translates into CASSRDRGETQYF.

The chain uses TRBV6-5 and TRBJ2-7; TRBD2 matches 7 bases. CDR3 length equals 16 residues. J gave up 1 base and V 1 base, and 7 bases lay outside the gene matches. Germline CDR1 reads MNHEY; CDR2 reads SVGAGI. The CDR3 loop is CASSYFGGESSYEQYF. In DNA form, the CDR3 reads TGTGCCAGCAGTTACTTTGGGGGGGAATCGTCCTACGAGCAGTACTTC.

This chain joins TRBV9 and TRBJ1-1; TRBD1 aligns across 7 bases. The CDR3 sequence is 17 residues long. The germline V gene has CDR1 SGDLS and CDR2 YYNGEE. After removal of 4 bases from V and 2 bases from J, the junction contained 14 bases not matched to a gene. CDR3 nucleotides: TGTGCCAGCAGCCGACGGGGAGAGGGGGCCTATAACACTGAAGCTTTCTTT. It codes for CASSRRGEGAYNTEAFF.

This chain uses TRBV7-8 with TRBJ2-7; 9 positions match TRBD1. This CDR3 comprises 17 residues. CDR1 is SGHVS, CDR2 FQNEAQ, per germline. The trim removed 4 bases at V and 9 bases at J, leaving 19 bases unmatched. The CDR3 region is CASSSLRTGTGTLRQYF. The CDR3 DNA reads TGTGCCAGCAGCTCGCTACGTACCGGGACAGGGACCCTGCGGCAGTACTTC.

The V and J genes are TRBV5-4 and TRBJ1-1, with no clear D. This CDR3 is 16 amino acids long. Germline-derived CDR1 and CDR2 are SGHNT and YYREEE (reference sequence). The V end was cut by 0 bases, the J end by 0 bases, with 12 bases between. CDR3 in DNA: TGTGCCAGCAGCTTGGACTCTCTTTTGATGAACACTGAAGCTTTCTTT. It codes for CASSLDSLLMNTEAFF.

In its sample, this clone was seen a few times. This sequence joins TRBV5-7 and TRBJ2-7; 8 bases line up with TRBD2. TRBV5-7 is placed among ORFs of uncertain function. The V and J ends lost 1 base and 5 bases, in that order; junction bases with no gene match: 14. The CDR3 sequence is 17 residues long. CDR3 coding DNA: TGTGCCAGCAGCTTGCGGCCCCGGGGGGGGCCGCTCCACGAGCAGTACTTC. Encoded protein: CASSLRPRGGPLHEQYF.

The gene calls are TRBV5-4 and TRBJ1-4, with TRBD1 identical over 9 bases. CDR1 and CDR2 (germline): SGHNT, YYREEE (reference sequence). Trimming at V came to 5 bases and at J to 4 bases, leaving 9 bases not matched to a gene. The CDR3 spans 16 residues. CDR3 loop: CASSKTGGDYNEKLFF. In nucleotides, the CDR3 is TGTGCCAGCAGTAAAACAGGGGGCGATTATAATGAAAAACTGTTTTTT.

The V call is TRBV30, the J call TRBJ1-4; D gene uncertain. There are 15 residues in the CDR3. The germline gives CDR1 GTSNPN, CDR2 SVGIG (reference sequence). Between the trimmed V and J ends, which lost 4 bases and 7 bases, there was a span of 19 bases. In DNA form, the CDR3 reads TGTGCCTGGACCCCGCCCCCACGGTCAGGTGAAAAACTGTTTTTT. As protein: CAWTPPPRSGEKLFF.

The chain carries TRBV4-1 and TRBJ2-7; D is uncertain. The CDR3 sequence is 14 residues long. Germline V gene lookup returns CDR1 MGHRA and CDR2 YSYEKL. Trimming removed 4 bases from V and 3 bases from J, with 13 bases in between. This CDR3 is CASSLAITGYEQYF. In nucleotides, the CDR3 is TGCGCCAGCAGCCTGGCAATCACGGGCTACGAGCAGTACTTC.

This sequence joins TRBV9 and TRBJ1-6, with 9 bases lining up with TRBD1. The CDR3 loop spans 16 amino acids. CDR1 and CDR2 (germline): SGDLS, YYNGEE. V was clipped by 3 bases and J by 7 bases; unmatched bases: 8. The CDR3 reads CASSGGTGISNSPLHF. As DNA, the CDR3 is TGTGCCAGCAGCGGGGGGACAGGGATTTCGAATTCACCCCTCCACTTT.

V gene TRBV29-1 combines with J gene TRBJ2-7; D may be TRBD1 (6 bases). The V gene lost 4 bases and the J gene lost 2 bases, with 9 bases spanning the gap. Germline V gives CDR1 SQVTM, CDR2 ANQGSEA. CDR3 length equals 12 residues. The CDR3 DNA reads as TGCAGCGTTGTTCAGGGGACCTACGAGCAGTACTTC. Translating gives CSVVQGTYEQYF.

The chain joins TRBV30 to TRBJ2-3; 9 bases line up with TRBD2. Germline assignment: CDR1 GTSNPN and CDR2 SVGIG (reference sequence). There are 14 residues in the CDR3. J lost 5 bases, V lost 4 bases, and 7 bases had no gene match. DNA of the CDR3: TGTGCCTGGAACCTACTAGCGGGCGGAGATACGCAGTATTTT. Translation: CAWNLLAGGDTQYF.